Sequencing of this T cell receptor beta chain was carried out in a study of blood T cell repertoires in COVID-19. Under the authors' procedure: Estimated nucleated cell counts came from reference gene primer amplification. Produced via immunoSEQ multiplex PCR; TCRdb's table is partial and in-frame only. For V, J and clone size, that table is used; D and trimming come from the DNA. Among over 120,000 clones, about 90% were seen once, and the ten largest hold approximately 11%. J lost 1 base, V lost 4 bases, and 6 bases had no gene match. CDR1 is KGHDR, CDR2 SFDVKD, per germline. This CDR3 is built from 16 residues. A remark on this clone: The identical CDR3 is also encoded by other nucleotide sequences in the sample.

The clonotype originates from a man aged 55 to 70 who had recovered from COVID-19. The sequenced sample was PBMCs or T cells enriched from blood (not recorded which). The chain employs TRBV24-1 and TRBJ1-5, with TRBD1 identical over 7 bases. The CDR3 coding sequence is TGTGCCACCAGTGACCCAACAGGGGACAGCAATCAGCCCCAGCATTTT. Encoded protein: CATSDPTGDSNQPQHF.